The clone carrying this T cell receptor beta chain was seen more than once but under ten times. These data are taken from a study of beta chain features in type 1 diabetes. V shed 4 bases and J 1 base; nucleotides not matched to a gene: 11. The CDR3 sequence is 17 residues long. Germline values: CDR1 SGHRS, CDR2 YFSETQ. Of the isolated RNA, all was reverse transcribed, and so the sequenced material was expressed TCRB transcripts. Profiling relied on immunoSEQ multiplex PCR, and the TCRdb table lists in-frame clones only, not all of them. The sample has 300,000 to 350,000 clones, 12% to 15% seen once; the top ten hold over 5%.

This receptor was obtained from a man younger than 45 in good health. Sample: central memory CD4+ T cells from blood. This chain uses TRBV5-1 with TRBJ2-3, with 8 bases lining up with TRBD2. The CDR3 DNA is TGCGCCAGCAGCCAAGGCCGAGCAGCGGGGGGCACAGATACGCAGTATTTT. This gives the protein CASSQGRAAGGTDTQYF.